The 14 T cell receptor beta chains below all came from one sample that was sequenced in a study of T cells in Graves' hyperthyroidism and ophthalmopathy. RNA transcripts were the template for amplifying TCR beta CDR3 regions. RT-PCR in the first round (using the HTBI primer set) targeted the TCR CDR3. TCRdb reanalysed the multiplex PCR reads using MiXCR and keeps one entry per CDR3 protein. The sample comprises more than 350,000 distinct CDR3 sequences, approximately 16% of which are singletons, and about 21% rests with the top ten. The sample comprised blood. The receptors were sampled from an older woman with Graves' ophthalmopathy.

In its sample, this clonotype was seen a few times. The chain employs TRBV28 and TRBJ2-5; TRBD1 matches at 8 bases. V gave up 6 bases and J gave up 4 bases; unmatched junction bases: 7. From germline, CDR1 is MDHEN and CDR2 SYDVKM. This CDR3 contains 14 residues. CDR3 in DNA: TGTGCCAGCAGCTTGGACAGGGCCCGAGAGACCCAGTACTTC. Translating it yields CASSLDRARETQYF.

This clonotype was seen a handful of times. The genes are TRBV10-2 and TRBJ2-1, with 7 bases matching TRBD1. Germline trimming cut 1 base from V and 9 bases from J; bases unmatched to any gene: 6. The CDR3 consists of 14 residues. CDR1 WSHSY and CDR2 SAAADI come from the germline V gene. The CDR3: CASSEWGTASEQFF. The CDR3 DNA reads TGCGCCAGCAGTGAGTGGGGGACAGCCAGTGAGCAGTTCTTC.

This clonotype has ten or more counts. The V gene is TRBV28, the J gene TRBJ1-5; 8 nucleotides line up with TRBD1. The CDR3 covers 14 residues. V was clipped by 6 bases and J by 5 bases; unmatched bases: 6. Looked up from germline, CDR1 is MDHEN and CDR2 is SYDVKM. The CDR3 protein is CASRKGQADQPQHF. CDR3 nucleotide sequence: TGTGCCAGCAGAAAGGGACAGGCCGATCAGCCCCAGCATTTT.

This clonotype turned up a few times. The chain combines TRBV7-9 with TRBJ2-1, with 15 positions matching TRBD2. The CDR3 length is 19 residues. J was trimmed by 5 bases and V by 5 bases; bases with no gene match: 13. CDR1 is SEHNR and CDR2 is FQNEAQ in the germline V gene (reference sequence). In DNA, the CDR3 is TGTGCCAGCAGCCCAAAGGGGGGGACTAGCGGGAGGTTCCACAATGAGCAGTTCTTC. Translation: CASSPKGGTSGRFHNEQFF.

With respect to this clonotype: An end of the junction differs from the germline gene, which may be a read error. CDR3 bases: TGTGCCGGCAGCCATCGGGGGAATCTAGCCAAAAACATTCAGTACTTC. It is translated as CAGSHRGNLAKNIQYF. The V call is TRBV6-1, the J call TRBJ2-4; D may be TRBD2 (6 bases). Germline CDR1 reads MNHNS; CDR2 reads SASEGT. The CDR3 has 16 residues.

This clonotype was seen at least ten times. This chain links TRBV7-2 with TRBJ1-1, with unresolved D. CDR3 length equals 14 residues. The ends were cut back, 1 base at V and 1 base at J, with 7 bases in the middle. CDR1 SGHTA and CDR2 FQGNSA come from the germline V gene. The CDR3 DNA reads TGTGCCAGCAGCTTAGTTGTCAGGAACACTGAAGCTTTCTTT. Translating gives CASSLVVRNTEAFF.

This clonotype was observed many times. This rearrangement joins TRBV7-9 to TRBJ1-1; weak D call: TRBD1 (5 bases). The V end was cut by 5 bases, the J end by 6 bases, with 16 bases between. Germline assignment: CDR1 SEHNR and CDR2 FQNEAQ (reference sequence). The CDR3 totals 14 residues. The CDR3 here is CASSPDGRAAEAFF. In nucleotides, the CDR3 is TGTGCCAGCAGCCCAGACGGCAGGGCGGCTGAAGCTTTCTTT.

This chain connects TRBV7-3 to TRBJ2-1; possible D gene TRBD1, 6 bases. The CDR3 loop spans 16 amino acids. V lost 5 bases and J 8 bases, leaving 22 bases between the germline ends. Germline V lookup: CDR1 SGHTA, CDR2 FQGTGA. The DNA for the CDR3 is TGTGCCAGCAGCCCTTTCGGGCAGGGGAGTAAAGATGAGCAGTTCTTC. It translates to CASSPFGQGSKDEQFF.

This clonotype was recorded many times. The rearrangement joins TRBV7-9 to TRBJ2-2; 11 bases align to TRBD2. With 7 bases clipped from V and 0 bases from J, the junction kept 4 bases outside the gene matches. The CDR3 runs 16 residues. Germline V lookup: CDR1 SEHNR, CDR2 FQNEAQ (reference sequence). The CDR3 is CASKASGRPNTGELFF. The DNA of the CDR3 is TGTGCCAGCAAGGCTAGCGGGAGGCCGAACACCGGGGAGCTGTTTTTT.

This clonotype was seen at least ten times. The chain links TRBV27 to TRBJ2-5; 13 positions agree with TRBD2. J gave up 5 bases and V 6 bases, and 12 bases lay outside the gene matches. CDR3 length: 17 residues. Germline V gene lookup returns CDR1 MNHEY and CDR2 SMNVEV (reference sequence). CDR3 sequence: CASSATLGLAGVETQYF. CDR3 in DNA: TGTGCCAGCAGCGCCACCCTCGGACTAGCGGGAGTTGAGACCCAGTACTTC.

This clonotype appeared many times. This sequence joins TRBV10-2 and TRBJ2-1; D unresolved. The CDR3 has 15 residues. Between the trimmed V and J ends, which lost 4 bases and 4 bases, there was a span of 14 bases. Looked up from germline, CDR1 is WSHSY and CDR2 is SAAADI. The CDR3 DNA follows: TGCGCCAGCAGTGTTACACTCCGAAATTACAATGAGCAGTTCTTC. It is translated as CASSVTLRNYNEQFF.

This clonotype was counted at least ten times. The rearrangement links TRBV2 to TRBJ2-3; no definite D call. Trimming took off 3 bases at V and 1 base at J, with 11 bases between the two ends. The CDR3 spans 15 residues. Germline V gene data show CDR1 as SNHLY and CDR2 as FYNNEI. The CDR3 coding sequence is TGTGCCAGCAGTGAGGGGTTCCTCCGCACAGATACGCAGTATTTT. Translating gives CASSEGFLRTDTQYF.

This chain links TRBV7-9 with TRBJ1-4; the match to TRBD1 covers 7 bases. The V gene end was trimmed by 6 bases and the J gene end by 8 bases; junction bases not matched to a gene: 9. The CDR3 runs to 14 residues. Germline-derived CDR1 and CDR2 are SEHNR and FQNEAQ (reference sequence). CDR3 DNA sequence: TGTGCCAGCAGGTCAGACAGGGACGGAGAAAAACTGTTTTTT. Protein product: CASRSDRDGEKLFF.

This clonotype was observed at least ten times. The chain recombines TRBV28 with TRBJ2-3, with D maybe TRBD2 (5 bases). The CDR3 is made up of 13 amino acids. CDR1 MDHEN and CDR2 SYDVKM come from the germline V gene. Between the trimmed V and J ends, which lost 9 bases and 1 base, there was a span of 11 bases. The CDR3 loop reads CASIFGGTDTQYF. In nucleotides, the CDR3 is TGTGCCAGTATCTTCGGGGGCACAGATACGCAGTATTTT.